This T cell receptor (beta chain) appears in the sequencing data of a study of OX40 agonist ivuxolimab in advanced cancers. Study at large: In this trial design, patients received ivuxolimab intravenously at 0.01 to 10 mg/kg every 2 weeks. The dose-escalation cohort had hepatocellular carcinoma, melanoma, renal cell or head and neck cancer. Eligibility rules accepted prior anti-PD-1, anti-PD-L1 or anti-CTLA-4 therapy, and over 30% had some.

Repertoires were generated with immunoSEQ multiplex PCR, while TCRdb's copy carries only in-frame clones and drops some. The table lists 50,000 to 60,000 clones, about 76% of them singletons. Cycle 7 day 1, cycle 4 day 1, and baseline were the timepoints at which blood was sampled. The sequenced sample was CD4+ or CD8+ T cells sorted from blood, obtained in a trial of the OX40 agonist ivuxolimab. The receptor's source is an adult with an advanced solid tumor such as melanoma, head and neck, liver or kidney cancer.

The CDR3: CASVGAGERYNEQYF. As DNA, the CDR3 is TGTGCCAGCGTGGGGGCCGGAGAGAGGTATAACGAGCAGTACTTC. V is TRBV6-6 and J is TRBJ2-7; D may be TRBD1 (6 bases). V shed 8 bases and J shed 5 bases, with 22 bases lying between them. Germline CDR1 is MNHNY and CDR2 is SVGAGI (reference sequence). This CDR3 spans 15 amino acids.